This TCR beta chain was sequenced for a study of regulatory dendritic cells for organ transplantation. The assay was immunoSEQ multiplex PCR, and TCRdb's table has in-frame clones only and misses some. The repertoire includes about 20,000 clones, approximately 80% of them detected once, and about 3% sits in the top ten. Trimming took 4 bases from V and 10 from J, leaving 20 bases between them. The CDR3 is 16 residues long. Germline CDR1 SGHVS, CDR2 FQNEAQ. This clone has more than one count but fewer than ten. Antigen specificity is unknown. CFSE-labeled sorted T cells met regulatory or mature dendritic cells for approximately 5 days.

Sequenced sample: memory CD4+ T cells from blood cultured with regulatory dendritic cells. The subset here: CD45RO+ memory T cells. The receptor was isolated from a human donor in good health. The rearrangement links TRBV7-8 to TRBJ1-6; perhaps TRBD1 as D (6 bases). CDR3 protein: CASSSGGGGPGSPLHF. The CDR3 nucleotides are TGTGCCAGCAGCTCCGGAGGGGGGGGGCCAGGGTCACCCCTCCACTTT.